A selection of T cell receptor beta chains follows, all from one sample in a study of blood T cell repertoires in COVID-19. Produced via immunoSEQ multiplex PCR; TCRdb's table is partial and in-frame only. The sample holds under 450,000 clones, roughly four fifths seen once. The sequenced material came from PBMCs or T cells enriched from blood (not recorded which). These receptor sequences come from a woman between 50 and 59 years old who had recovered from COVID-19. The CDR3 runs from the conserved cysteine through the conserved F or W. The order of the fields is clone size, V gene, J gene, D gene, CDR3 DNA, CDR3 protein. A D gene is named only where the DNA matches it firmly. Rows give clone size only sometimes, using once, few, many, or a class for an expanded clone.

>few|TRBV12-3/TRBV12-4|TRBJ1-4|.
TGTGCCAGCAGTCGAGCACCAAATGAAAAACTGTTTTTT
CASSRAPNEKLFF
>.|TRBV2|TRBJ1-2|.
TGTGCCAGCAGTGAAGGTCAGGGCAACTATGGCTACACCTTC
CASSEGQGNYGYTF
>.|TRBV7-9|TRBJ1-4|.
TGTGCCAGCAGCCAAGGGACAAGCAATGAAAAACTGTTTTTT
CASSQGTSNEKLFF
>.|TRBV5-1|TRBJ2-2|TRBD1
TGCGCCAGCAAAAGGGACAGGGATGTGGTCGGGGAGCTGTTTTTT
CASKRDRDVVGELFF
>.|TRBV15|TRBJ2-2|.
TGTGCCACCAAGCCTGAATCCACCGGGGAGCTGTTTTTT
CATKPESTGELFF
>.|TRBV7-8|TRBJ2-3|TRBD2
TGTGCCAGCAGCTTAGAGGGATCGGGACTAGCGGGAGGGACCTATACGCAGTATTTT
CASSLEGSGLAGGTYTQYF
>.|TRBV19|TRBJ2-1|TRBD2
TGTGCCAGTAGTAGGGCTAGCGGCTCCTACAATGAGCAGTTCTTC
CASSRASGSYNEQFF
>.|TRBV5-1|TRBJ1-1|TRBD1
TGCGCCAGCAGCGAGGAGGGCCCGACAGGGGGCACTGAAGCTTTCTTT
CASSEEGPTGGTEAFF
>.|TRBV19|TRBJ2-6|.
TGTGCCAGTAGTCCGGACAGTTCTGGGGCCAACGTCCTGACTTTC
CASSPDSSGANVLTF
>.|TRBV19|TRBJ1-4|.
TGTGCCAGTAGTATGACGGGGCCAGGGGCTAATGAAAAACTGTTTTTT
CASSMTGPGANEKLFF
>.|TRBV11-3|TRBJ1-2|.
TGTGCCAGCTCCCCGGAGATCGACTATGGCTACACCTTC
CASSPEIDYGYTF
>.|TRBV9|TRBJ2-7|TRBD2
TGTGCCAGCAGCGCAACTAGCGGGAGCCTCTACGAGCAGTACTTC
CASSATSGSLYEQYF
>.|TRBV27|TRBJ1-4|TRBD1
TGTGCCAGCAGCCCGACAGGGGCAAGGGAGGAAAAACTGTTTTTT
CASSPTGAREEKLFF
>.|TRBV24-1|TRBJ2-3|TRBD1
TGTGCCACCAGTGAGGGCCGGGACAGGGGGACAGATACGCAGTATTTT
CATSEGRDRGTDTQYF
>.|TRBV12-5|TRBJ1-2|TRBD1
TGTGCTAGTGGTTCCCCTACAGGGGTTGGTCCTGGCTACACCTTC
CASGSPTGVGPGYTF
>.|TRBV28|TRBJ1-4|.
TGTGCCAGCCGGACCGGGGGGAATGAAAAACTGTTTTTT
CASRTGGNEKLFF
>.|TRBV4-1|TRBJ1-1|.
TGCGCCAGCAGCCAGTCAGCCGGTATGGGGAGGACTGAAGCTTTCTTT
CASSQSAGMGRTEAFF
>.|TRBV7-9|TRBJ2-3|.
TGTGCCAGCAGCTCAACCCGGGACTTCAACACAGATACGCAGTATTTT
CASSSTRDFNTDTQYF
>.|TRBV5-5|TRBJ1-2|.
TGTGCCAGCAGCTTGTCCGGAGGAGCGGGCTATGGCTACACCTTC
CASSLSGGAGYGYTF
>.|TRBV7-2|TRBJ2-2|TRBD1
TGTGCCAGCTCCGGGACAGGCAGCACCGGGGAGCTGTTTTTT
CASSGTGSTGELFF
>.|TRBV5-1|TRBJ2-1|TRBD2
TGCGCCAGCAGGTTGACTAGCGGATCCAATGAGCAGTTCTTC
CASRLTSGSNEQFF
>.|TRBV4-3|TRBJ2-2|.
TGCGCCAGCAGCCTCAATCGGGATACCGGGGAGCTGTTTTTT
CASSLNRDTGELFF
>.|TRBV3-1/TRBV3-2|TRBJ2-5|.
TGTGCCAGCAGCCAAGGTCTGACATCGGAGACCCAGTACTTC
CASSQGLTSETQYF
>once|TRBV7-9|TRBJ2-7|.
TGTGCCAGCAGCTTATCCGGGGAGGAGCAGTACTTC
CASSLSGEEQYF
>.|TRBV14|TRBJ1-4|.
TGTGCCAGCAGCCAAGTGGGACTCTTAACCCGGGGCGAAAAACTGTTTTTT
CASSQVGLLTRGEKLFF
>.|TRBV7-2|TRBJ2-1|TRBD2
TGTGCCAGCAGCTTAGGGGTGACTAGCGGGAGCTCCTACAATGAGCAGTTCTTC
CASSLGVTSGSSYNEQFF
>.|TRBV29-1|TRBJ1-2|TRBD1
TGCAGCGTTGAGGACAGGGGGCAAGGGAATGGCTACACCTTC
CSVEDRGQGNGYTF
>.|TRBV29-1|TRBJ1-1|.
TGCAGCGTTGTACGGGAGGGAAACACTGAAGCTTTCTTT
CSVVREGNTEAFF
>.|TRBV4-1|TRBJ2-1|.
TGCGCCAGCAGGGGGGGGCCAAATGAGCAGTTCTTC
CASRGGPNEQFF
>.|TRBV11-2|TRBJ1-1|.
TGTGCCAGCAGCTTAGAAAATCAGGCTGAAGCTTTCTTT
CASSLENQAEAFF
>.|TRBV7-9|TRBJ1-2|TRBD1
TGTGCCACCGAACTTGACAGGGCCTATGGCTACACCTTC
CATELDRAYGYTF
>.|TRBV5-1|TRBJ1-1|.
TGCGCCAGCACACTTTCTAGCTGGGGGGAAACTGAAGCTTTCTTT
CASTLSSWGETEAFF